This T cell receptor (beta chain) was recovered during a study of cytomegalovirus exposure and HLA in healthy donors. Study conclusions and caveats: A later analysis reported that several of the most significant clusters appeared to be linked to common viral pathogens, among them Epstein-Barr virus.

V was pared by 4 bases and J by 1 base, with 13 bases between. The CDR3 is 15 residues long. The germline gives CDR1 MNHNS, CDR2 SASEGT. A multiplex PCR was run with 60 Vbeta primers and 13 Jbeta primers. The table came from immunoSEQ multiplex PCR; TCRdb's copy has only in-frame clones and leaves some out. The sample holds 100,000 to 150,000 clones, around 72% seen once. Remarks on this clone: Its antigen is currently unknown.

Material: PBMCs. The sequence derives from a woman aged 45-60 years in good health and CMV-seropositive. The rearrangement uses TRBV6-1 and TRBJ1-1; possibly TRBD1 for D (6 bases). CDR3 sequence reads: CASSARTEGNTEAFF. The DNA of the CDR3 is TGTGCCAGCAGTGCCCGGACAGAGGGGAACACTGAAGCTTTCTTT.